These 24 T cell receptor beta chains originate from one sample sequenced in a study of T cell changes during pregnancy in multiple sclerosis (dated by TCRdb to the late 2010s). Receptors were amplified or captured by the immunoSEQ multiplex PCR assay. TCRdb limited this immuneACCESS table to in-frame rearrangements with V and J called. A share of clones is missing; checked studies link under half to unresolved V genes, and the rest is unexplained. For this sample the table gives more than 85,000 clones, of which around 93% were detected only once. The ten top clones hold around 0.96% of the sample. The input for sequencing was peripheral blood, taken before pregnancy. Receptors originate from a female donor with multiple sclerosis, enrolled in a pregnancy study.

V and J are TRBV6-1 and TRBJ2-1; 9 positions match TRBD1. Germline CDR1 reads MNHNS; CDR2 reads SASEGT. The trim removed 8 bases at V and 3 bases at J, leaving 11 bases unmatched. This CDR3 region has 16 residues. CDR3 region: CASGKAMGQGYNEQFF. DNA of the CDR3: TGTGCCAGCGGTAAAGCCATGGGACAGGGCTACAATGAGCAGTTCTTC.

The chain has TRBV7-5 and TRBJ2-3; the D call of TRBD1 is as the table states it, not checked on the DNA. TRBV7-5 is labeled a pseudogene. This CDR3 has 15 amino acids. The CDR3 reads CVRSGGTGEADTQYF. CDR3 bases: TGTGTCAGAAGCGGGGGGACAGGGGAGGCAGATACGCAGTATTTT.

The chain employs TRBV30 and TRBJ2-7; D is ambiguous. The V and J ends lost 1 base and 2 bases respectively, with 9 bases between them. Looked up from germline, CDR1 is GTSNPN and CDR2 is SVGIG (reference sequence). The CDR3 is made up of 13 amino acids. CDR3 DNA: TGTGCCTGGAGTGACGGCGGTGCCTACGAGCAGTACTTC. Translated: CAWSDGGAYEQYF.

The CDR3 coding sequence is TGTGCCAGCAGCACGCGGGCCGAATACGAGCAGTACTTC. This sequence encodes CASSTRAEYEQYF. The rearrangement links TRBV7-9 to TRBJ2-7; D may be TRBD2 (5 bases). Between the trimmed V and J ends, which lost 5 bases and 4 bases, there was a span of 12 bases. This CDR3 has 13 amino acids. Germline V lookup: CDR1 SEHNR, CDR2 FQNEAQ (reference sequence). The entire variable domain, with the rest obtained from reference TRBV7-9 and TRBJ2-7, is as follows: DTGVSQNPRHKITKRGQNVTFRCDPISEHNRLYWYRQTLGQGPEFLTYFQNEAQLEKSRLLSDRFSAERPKGSFSTLEIQRTEQGDSAMYLCASSTRAEYEQYFGPGTRLTVT.

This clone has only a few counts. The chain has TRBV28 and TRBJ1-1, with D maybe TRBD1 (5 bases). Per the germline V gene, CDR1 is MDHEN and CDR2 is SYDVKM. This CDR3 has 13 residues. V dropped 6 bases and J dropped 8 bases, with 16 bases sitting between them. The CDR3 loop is CASSLDTLLEAFF. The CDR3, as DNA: TGTGCCAGCAGCTTGGACACCTTGTTGGAAGCTTTCTTT. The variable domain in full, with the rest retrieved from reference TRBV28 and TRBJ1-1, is DVKVTQSSRYLVKRTGEKVFLECVQDMDHENMFWYRQDPGLGLRLIYFSYDVKMKEKGDIPEGYSVSREKKERFSLILESASTNQTSMYLCASSLDTLLEAFFGQGTRLTVV.

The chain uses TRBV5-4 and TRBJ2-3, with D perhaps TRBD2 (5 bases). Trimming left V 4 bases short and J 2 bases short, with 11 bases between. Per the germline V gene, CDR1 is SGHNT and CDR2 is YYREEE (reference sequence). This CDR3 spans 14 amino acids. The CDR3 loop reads CASSPTSYTDTQYF. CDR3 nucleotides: TGTGCCAGCAGCCCAACTAGTTACACAGATACGCAGTATTTT.

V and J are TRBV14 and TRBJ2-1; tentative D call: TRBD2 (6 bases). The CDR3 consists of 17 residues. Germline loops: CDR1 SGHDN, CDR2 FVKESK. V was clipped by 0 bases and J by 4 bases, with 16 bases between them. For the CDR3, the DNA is TGTGCCAGCAGCCAAGATTGGCGGGATCCAGGTTACAATGAGCAGTTCTTC. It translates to CASSQDWRDPGYNEQFF.

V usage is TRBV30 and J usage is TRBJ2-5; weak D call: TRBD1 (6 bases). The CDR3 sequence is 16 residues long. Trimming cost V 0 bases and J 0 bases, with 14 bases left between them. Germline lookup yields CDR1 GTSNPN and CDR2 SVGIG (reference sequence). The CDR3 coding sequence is TGTGCCTGGAGTGTAGGAAGGGGGTCTTACCAAGAGACCCAGTACTTC. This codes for CAWSVGRGSYQETQYF.

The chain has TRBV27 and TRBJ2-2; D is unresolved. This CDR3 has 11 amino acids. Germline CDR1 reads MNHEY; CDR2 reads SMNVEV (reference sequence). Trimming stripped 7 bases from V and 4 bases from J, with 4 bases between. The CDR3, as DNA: TGTGCCAGCACCTCCACCGGGGAGCTGTTTTTT. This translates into CASTSTGELFF.

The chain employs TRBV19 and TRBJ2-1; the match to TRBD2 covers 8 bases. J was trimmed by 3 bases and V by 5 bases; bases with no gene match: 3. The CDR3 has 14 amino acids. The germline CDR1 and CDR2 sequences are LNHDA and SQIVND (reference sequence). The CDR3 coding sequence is TGTGCCAGTAGTCACAGCGGGGGCTACAATGAGCAGTTCTTC. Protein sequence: CASSHSGGYNEQFF. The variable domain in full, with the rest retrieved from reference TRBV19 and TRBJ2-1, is DGGITQSPKYLFRKEGQNVTLSCEQNLNHDAMYWYRQDPGQGLRLIYYSQIVNDFQKGDIAEGYSVSREKKESFPLTVTSAQKNPTAFYLCASSHSGGYNEQFFGPGTRLTVL.

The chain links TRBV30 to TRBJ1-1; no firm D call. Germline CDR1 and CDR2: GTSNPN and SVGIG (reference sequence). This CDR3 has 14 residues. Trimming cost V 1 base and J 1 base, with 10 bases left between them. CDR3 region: CAWSGEESNTEAFF. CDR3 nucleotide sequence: TGTGCCTGGAGTGGAGAGGAATCGAACACTGAAGCTTTCTTT. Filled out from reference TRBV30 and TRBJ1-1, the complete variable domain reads SQTIHQWPATLVQPVGSPLSLECTVEGTSNPNLYWYRQAAGRGLQLLFYSVGIGQISSEVPQNLSASRPQDRQFILSSKKLLLSDSGFYLCAWSGEESNTEAFFGQGTRLTVV.

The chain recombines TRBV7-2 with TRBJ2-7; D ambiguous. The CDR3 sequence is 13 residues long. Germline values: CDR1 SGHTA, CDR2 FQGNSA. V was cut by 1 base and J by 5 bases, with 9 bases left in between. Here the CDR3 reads CASSLVGQNEQYF. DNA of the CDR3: TGTGCCAGCAGCTTAGTTGGCCAGAACGAGCAGTACTTC. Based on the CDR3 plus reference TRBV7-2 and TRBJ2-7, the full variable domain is GAGVSQSPSNKVTEKGKDVELRCDPISGHTALYWYRQSLGQGLEFLIYFQGNSAPDKSGLPSDRFSAERTGGSVSTLTIQRTQQEDSAVYLCASSLVGQNEQYFGPGTRLTVT.

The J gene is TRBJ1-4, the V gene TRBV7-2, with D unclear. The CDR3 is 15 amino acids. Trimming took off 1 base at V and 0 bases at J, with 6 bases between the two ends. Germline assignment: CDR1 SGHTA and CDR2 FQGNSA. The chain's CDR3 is CASSLGASTNEKLFF. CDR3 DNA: TGTGCCAGCAGCTTAGGTGCGTCAACTAATGAAAAACTGTTTTTT.

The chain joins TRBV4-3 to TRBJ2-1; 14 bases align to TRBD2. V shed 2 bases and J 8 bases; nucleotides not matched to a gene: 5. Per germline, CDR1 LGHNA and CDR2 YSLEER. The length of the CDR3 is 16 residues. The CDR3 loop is CASSQTGTSGSDEQFF. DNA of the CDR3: TGCGCCAGCAGCCAAACCGGGACTAGCGGGAGCGATGAGCAGTTCTTC.

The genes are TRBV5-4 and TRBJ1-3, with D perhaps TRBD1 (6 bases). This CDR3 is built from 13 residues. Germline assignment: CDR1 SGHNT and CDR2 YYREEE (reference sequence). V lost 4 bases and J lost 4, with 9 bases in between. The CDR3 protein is CASSQQGGNTIYF. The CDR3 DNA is TGTGCCAGCAGCCAACAGGGCGGAAACACCATATATTTT.

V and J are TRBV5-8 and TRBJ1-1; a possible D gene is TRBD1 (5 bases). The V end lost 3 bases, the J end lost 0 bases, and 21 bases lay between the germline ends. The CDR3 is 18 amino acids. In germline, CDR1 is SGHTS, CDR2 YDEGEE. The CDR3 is CASSWTTRQTSMNTEAFF. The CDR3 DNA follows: TGTGCCAGCAGCTGGACGACCCGACAGACGAGTATGAACACTGAAGCTTTCTTT.

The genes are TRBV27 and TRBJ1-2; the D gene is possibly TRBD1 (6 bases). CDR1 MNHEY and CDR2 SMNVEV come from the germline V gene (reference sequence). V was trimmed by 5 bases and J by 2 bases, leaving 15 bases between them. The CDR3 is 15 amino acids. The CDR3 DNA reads TGTGCCAGCAGTGACACAGGGCTCATCAACTATGGCTACACCTTC. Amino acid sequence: CASSDTGLINYGYTF.

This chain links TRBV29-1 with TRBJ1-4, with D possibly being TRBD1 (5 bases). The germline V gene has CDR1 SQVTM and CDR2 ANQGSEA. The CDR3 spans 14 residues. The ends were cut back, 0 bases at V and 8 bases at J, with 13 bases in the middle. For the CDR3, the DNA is TGCAGCGTTGAAGAAAGAAGGGGATACGAAAAACTGTTTTTT. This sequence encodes CSVEERRGYEKLFF.

The CDR3 bases are TGCAGCGTTGCCGCCTTAACCCCGGGACAGCTCTACAATGAGCAGTTCTTC. Amino acid sequence: CSVAALTPGQLYNEQFF. This chain connects TRBV29-1 to TRBJ2-1, with TRBD1 identical over 7 bases. V trimming: 4 bases; J trimming: 3 bases; junction bases outside the gene matches: 15. CDR1 SQVTM and CDR2 ANQGSEA come from the germline V gene. This CDR3 has 17 residues.

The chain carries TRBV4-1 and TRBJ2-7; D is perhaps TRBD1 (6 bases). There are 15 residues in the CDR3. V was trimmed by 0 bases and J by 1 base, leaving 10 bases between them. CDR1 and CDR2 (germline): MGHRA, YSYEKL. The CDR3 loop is CASSQERQVSYEQYF. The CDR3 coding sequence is TGCGCCAGCAGCCAAGAAAGACAGGTTTCCTACGAGCAGTACTTC.

The CDR3 region has the DNA TGTGCCAGCAGCCCACGGGGCCCGGGGGACTATGGCTACACCTTC. Encoded protein: CASSPRGPGDYGYTF. This chain joins TRBV5-4 and TRBJ1-2; possible D gene TRBD1, 5 bases. Germline V gene data show CDR1 as SGHNT and CDR2 as YYREEE (reference sequence). CDR3 length equals 15 residues. V shed 4 bases and J shed 3 bases, with 16 bases lying between them.

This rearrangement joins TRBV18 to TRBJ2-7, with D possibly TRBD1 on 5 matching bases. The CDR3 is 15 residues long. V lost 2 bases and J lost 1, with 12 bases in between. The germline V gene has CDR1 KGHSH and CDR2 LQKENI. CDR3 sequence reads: CASSPRAGKSYEQYF. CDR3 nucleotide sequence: TGTGCCAGCTCACCAAGGGCAGGGAAATCCTACGAGCAGTACTTC.

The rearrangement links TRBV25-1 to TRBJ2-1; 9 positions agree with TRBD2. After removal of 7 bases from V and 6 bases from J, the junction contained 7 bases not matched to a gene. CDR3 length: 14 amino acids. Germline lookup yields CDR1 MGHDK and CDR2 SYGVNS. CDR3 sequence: CASTLAGVPNEQFF. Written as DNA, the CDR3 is TGTGCCAGCACCTTAGCGGGAGTACCCAATGAGCAGTTCTTC.

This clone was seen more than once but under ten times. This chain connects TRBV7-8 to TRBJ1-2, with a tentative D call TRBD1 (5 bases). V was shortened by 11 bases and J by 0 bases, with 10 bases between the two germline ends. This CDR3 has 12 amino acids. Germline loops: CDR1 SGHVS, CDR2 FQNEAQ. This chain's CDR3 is CAAGGPNYGYTF. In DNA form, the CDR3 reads TGTGCCGCGGGGGGACCTAACTATGGCTACACCTTC.